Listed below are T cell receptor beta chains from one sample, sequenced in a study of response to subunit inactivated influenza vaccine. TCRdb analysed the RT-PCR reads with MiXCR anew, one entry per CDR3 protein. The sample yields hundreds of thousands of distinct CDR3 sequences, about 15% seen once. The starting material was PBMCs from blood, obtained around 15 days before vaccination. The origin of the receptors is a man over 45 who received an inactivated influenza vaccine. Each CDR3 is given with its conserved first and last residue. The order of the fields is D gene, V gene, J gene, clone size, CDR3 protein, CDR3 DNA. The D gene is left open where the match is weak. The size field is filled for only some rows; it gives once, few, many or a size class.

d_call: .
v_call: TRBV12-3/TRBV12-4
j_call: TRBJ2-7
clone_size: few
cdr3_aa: CASVGAASYEQYF
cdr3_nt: TGTGCCAGCGTTGGGGCCGCCTCCTACGAGCAGTACTTC

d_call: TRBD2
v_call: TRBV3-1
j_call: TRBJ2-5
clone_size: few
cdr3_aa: CASSQALREGETQYF
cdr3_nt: TGTGCCAGCAGCCAAGCGTTGCGGGAGGGGGAGACCCAGTACTTC

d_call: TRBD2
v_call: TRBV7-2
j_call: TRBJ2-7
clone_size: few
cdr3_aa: CASNGLAGYEQYF
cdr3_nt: TGTGCCAGCAACGGACTAGCGGGTTACGAGCAGTACTTC

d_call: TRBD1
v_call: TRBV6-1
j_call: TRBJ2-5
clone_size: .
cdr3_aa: CASRLTGAWGETQYF
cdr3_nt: TGTGCCAGCAGACTCACAGGGGCCTGGGGGGAGACCCAGTACTTC

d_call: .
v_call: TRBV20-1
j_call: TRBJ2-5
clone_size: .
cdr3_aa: CSARVPGAETQYF
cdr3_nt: TGCAGTGCTAGGGTCCCGGGGGCAGAGACCCAGTACTTC

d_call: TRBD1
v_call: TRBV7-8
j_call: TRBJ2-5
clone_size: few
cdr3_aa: CASSYDRVDSETQYF
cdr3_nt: TGTGCCAGCAGCTACGACAGGGTCGACTCAGAGACCCAGTACTTC

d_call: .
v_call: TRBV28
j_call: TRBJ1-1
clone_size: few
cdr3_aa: CASIYGGTGTEAFF
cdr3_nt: TGTGCCAGCATTTATGGAGGGACGGGCACTGAAGCTTTCTTT

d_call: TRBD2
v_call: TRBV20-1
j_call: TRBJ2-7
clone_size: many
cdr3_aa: CSAPGLAVSYEQYF
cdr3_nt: TGCAGTGCCCCGGGACTAGCGGTATCCTACGAGCAGTACTTC

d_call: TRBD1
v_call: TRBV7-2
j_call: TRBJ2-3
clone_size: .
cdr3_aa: CASSLDRERTDTQYF
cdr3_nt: TGTGCCAGCAGCTTGGACAGGGAAAGAACAGATACGCAGTATTTT

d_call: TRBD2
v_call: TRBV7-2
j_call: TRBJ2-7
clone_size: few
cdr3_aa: CASSSSGAGGFSYEQYF
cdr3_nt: TGTGCCAGCAGCTCCTCCGGGGCGGGGGGCTTCTCCTACGAGCAGTACTTC

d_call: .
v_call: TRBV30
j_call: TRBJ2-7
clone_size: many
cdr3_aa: CAWIPLLPPYEQYF
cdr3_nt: TGTGCCTGGATACCGCTTCTTCCCCCCTACGAGCAGTACTTC

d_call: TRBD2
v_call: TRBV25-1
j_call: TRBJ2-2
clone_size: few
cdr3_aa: CASSAGTSGTGELFF
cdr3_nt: TGTGCCAGCAGTGCCGGGACTAGCGGTACCGGGGAGCTGTTTTTT

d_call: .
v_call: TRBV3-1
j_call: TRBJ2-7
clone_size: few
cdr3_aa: CASSPRRARGEQYF
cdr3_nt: TGTGCCAGCAGCCCTCGACGGGCCCGGGGTGAGCAGTACTTC

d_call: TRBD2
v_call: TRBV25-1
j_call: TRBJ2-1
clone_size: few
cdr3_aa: CASSESGGAENEQFF
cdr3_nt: TGTGCCAGCAGTGAGAGCGGGGGGGCCGAAAATGAGCAGTTCTTC

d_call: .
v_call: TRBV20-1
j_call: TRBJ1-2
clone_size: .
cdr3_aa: CSAREGNYGYTF
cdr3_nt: TGCAGTGCTAGAGAGGGGAACTATGGCTACACCTTC

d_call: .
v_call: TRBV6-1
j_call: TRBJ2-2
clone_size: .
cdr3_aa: CASIRRDPANTGELFF
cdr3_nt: TGTGCCAGCATCCGACGGGATCCAGCGAACACCGGGGAGCTGTTTTTT

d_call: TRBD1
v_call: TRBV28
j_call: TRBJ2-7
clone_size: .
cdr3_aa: CASIRVGQGYEQYF
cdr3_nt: TGTGCCAGTATTAGAGTGGGACAGGGCTACGAGCAGTACTTC

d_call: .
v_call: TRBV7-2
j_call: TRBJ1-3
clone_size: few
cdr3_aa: CASSLAQRGNTIYF
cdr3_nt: TGTGCCAGCAGCTTAGCCCAGAGGGGAAACACCATATATTTT

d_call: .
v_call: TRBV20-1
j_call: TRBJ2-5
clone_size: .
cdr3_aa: CSAKPGQETQYF
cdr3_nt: TGCAGTGCTAAACCGGGTCAAGAGACCCAGTACTTC

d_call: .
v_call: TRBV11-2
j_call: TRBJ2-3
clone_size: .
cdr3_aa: CASSLNPGETDTQYF
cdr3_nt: TGTGCCAGCAGCTTAAACCCGGGAGAGACAGATACGCAGTATTTT

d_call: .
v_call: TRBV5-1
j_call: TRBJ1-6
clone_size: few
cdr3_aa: CASSSTGQGNSPLHF
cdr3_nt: TGCGCCAGCAGCTCCACCGGGCAGGGCAATTCACCCCTCCACTTT

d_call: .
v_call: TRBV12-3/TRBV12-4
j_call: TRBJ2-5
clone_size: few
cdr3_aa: CASSFPSGDGETQYF
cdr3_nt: TGTGCCAGCAGTTTTCCGAGTGGGGATGGAGAGACCCAGTACTTC

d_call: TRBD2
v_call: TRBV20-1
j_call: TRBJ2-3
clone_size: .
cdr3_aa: CRLADSTDTQYF
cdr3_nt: TGCCGACTAGCGGATAGCACAGATACGCAGTATTTT

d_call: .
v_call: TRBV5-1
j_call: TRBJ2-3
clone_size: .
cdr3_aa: CASSVGITQYF
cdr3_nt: TGCGCCAGCAGCGTCGGGATAACGCAGTATTTT

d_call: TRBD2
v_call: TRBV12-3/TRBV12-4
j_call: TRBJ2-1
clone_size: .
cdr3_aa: CASSIAGAYNEQFF
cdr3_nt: TGTGCCAGCAGTATAGCGGGAGCCTACAATGAGCAGTTCTTC

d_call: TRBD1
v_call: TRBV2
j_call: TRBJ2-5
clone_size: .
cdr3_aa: CASSARWTGLSETQYF
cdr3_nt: TGTGCCAGCAGTGCGAGATGGACAGGGTTATCGGAGACCCAGTACTTC

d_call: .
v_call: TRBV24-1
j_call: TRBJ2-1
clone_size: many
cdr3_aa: CATSDALLRDYNEQFF
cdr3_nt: TGTGCCACCAGCGACGCCCTACTCCGGGACTACAATGAGCAGTTCTTC

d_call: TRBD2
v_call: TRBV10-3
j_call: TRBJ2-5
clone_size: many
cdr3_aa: CAISDWGLGFETQYF
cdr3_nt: TGTGCCATCAGTGATTGGGGACTAGGTTTCGAGACCCAGTACTTC

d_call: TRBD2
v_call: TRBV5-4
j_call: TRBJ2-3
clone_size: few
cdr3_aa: CASSSNNLALRGGADTQYF
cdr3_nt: TGTGCCAGCAGCTCGAACAACCTCGCTTTGCGGGGGGGCGCAGATACGCAGTATTTT

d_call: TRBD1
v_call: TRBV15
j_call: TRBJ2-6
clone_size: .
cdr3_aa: CATSETGGAGANVLTF
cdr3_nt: TGTGCCACCAGCGAGACAGGGGGCGCTGGGGCCAACGTCCTGACTTTC

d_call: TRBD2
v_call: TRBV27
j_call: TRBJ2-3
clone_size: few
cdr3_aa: CASSLGRGTTDTQYF
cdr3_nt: TGTGCCAGCAGTTTAGGGCGGGGGACCACAGATACGCAGTATTTT

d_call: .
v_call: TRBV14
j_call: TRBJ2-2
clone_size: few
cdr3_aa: CASSQSYSNTGELFF
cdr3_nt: TGTGCCAGCAGCCAGAGCTACTCAAACACCGGGGAGCTGTTTTTT

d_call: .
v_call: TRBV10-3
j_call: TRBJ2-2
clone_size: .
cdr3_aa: CAIRQSANTGELFF
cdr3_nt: TGTGCCATCAGGCAGAGCGCGAACACCGGGGAGCTGTTTTTT

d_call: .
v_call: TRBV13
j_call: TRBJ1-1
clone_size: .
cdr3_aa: CASSSRRTNTEAFF
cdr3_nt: TGTGCCAGCAGCTCGAGACGGACCAACACTGAAGCTTTCTTT

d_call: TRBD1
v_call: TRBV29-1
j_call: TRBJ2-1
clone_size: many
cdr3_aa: CSVDGQGADEQFF
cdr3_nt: TGCAGCGTTGACGGACAGGGGGCCGATGAGCAGTTCTTC

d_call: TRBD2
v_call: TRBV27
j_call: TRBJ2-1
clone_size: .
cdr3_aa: CASSLLPAGDSYNEQFF
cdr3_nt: TGTGCCAGCAGTTTACTCCCAGCGGGGGACTCCTACAATGAGCAGTTCTTC

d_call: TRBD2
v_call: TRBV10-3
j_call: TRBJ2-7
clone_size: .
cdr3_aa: CAISESGLAGLNYEQYF
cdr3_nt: TGTGCCATCAGTGAGTCGGGACTAGCGGGACTTAACTACGAGCAGTACTTC

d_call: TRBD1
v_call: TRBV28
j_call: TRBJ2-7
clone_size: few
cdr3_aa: CASSSTGVGSSYEQYF
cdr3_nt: TGTGCCAGCAGCTCTACAGGGGTTGGCTCATCCTACGAGCAGTACTTC

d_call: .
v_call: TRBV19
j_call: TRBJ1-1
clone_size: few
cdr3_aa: CASSDRTNTEAFF
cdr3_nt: TGTGCCAGTAGTGACAGAACAAACACTGAAGCTTTCTTT

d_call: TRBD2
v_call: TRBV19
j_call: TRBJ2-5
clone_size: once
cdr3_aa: CASSIGLGNLETQYF
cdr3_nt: TGTGCCAGTAGTATTGGACTAGGTAATTTGGAGACCCAGTACTTC

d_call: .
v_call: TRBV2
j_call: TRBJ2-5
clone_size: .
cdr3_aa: CASSLDSLWETQYF
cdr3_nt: TGTGCCAGCAGTCTTGACAGCCTCTGGGAGACCCAGTACTTC

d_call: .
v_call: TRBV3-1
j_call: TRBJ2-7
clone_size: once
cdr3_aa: CASSQGLVVQYF
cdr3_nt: TGTGCCAGCAGCCAAGGACTCGTTGTGCAGTACTTC

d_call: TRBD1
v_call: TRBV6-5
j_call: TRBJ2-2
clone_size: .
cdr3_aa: CASSFLSGGAGELFF
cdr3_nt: TGTGCCAGCAGTTTTCTATCAGGGGGCGCCGGGGAGCTGTTTTTT

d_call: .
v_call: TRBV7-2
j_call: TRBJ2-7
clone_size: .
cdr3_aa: CASSPSREYEQYF
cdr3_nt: TGTGCCAGCAGCCCCTCCCGAGAATACGAGCAGTACTTC

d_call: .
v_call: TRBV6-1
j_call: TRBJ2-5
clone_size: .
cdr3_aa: CASSEASDRTRTQYF
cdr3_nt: TGTGCCAGCAGTGAAGCGTCTGACAGGACGCGGACCCAGTACTTC

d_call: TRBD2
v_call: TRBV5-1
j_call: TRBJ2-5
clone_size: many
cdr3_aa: CASSLVAGDSHETQYF
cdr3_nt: TGCGCCAGCAGCTTGGTTGCGGGAGATTCGCACGAGACCCAGTACTTC

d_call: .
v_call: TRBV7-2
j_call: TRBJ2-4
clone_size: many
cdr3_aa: CASREDMAKNIQYF
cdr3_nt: TGTGCCAGCAGGGAGGATATGGCCAAAAACATTCAGTACTTC

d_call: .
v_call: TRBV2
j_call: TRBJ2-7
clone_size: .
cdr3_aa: CASSADAGLFYEQYF
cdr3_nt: TGTGCCAGCAGTGCCGACGCGGGTCTTTTCTACGAGCAGTACTTC

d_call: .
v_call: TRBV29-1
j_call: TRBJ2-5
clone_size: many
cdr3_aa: CSVVGLGETQYF
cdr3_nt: TGCAGCGTTGTTGGGCTCGGAGAGACCCAGTACTTC

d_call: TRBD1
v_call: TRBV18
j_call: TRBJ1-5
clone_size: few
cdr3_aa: CASSPIPPSTGGNQPQHF
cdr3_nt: TGTGCCAGCTCACCAATTCCCCCCTCCACAGGGGGAAATCAGCCCCAGCATTTT

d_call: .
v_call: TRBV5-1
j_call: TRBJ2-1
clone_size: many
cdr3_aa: CASSLSGSSFNEQFF
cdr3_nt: TGCGCCAGCAGCTTATCCGGGAGCAGCTTCAATGAGCAGTTCTTC

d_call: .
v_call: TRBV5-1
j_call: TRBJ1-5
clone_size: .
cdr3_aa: CASSLEGARGQPQHF
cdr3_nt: TGCGCCAGCAGCTTGGAAGGGGCCCGGGGTCAGCCCCAGCATTTT

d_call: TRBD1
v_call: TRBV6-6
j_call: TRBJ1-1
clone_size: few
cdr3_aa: CASSPQGRGQAFF
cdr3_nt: TGTGCCAGCAGTCCCCAGGGGAGGGGGCAAGCTTTCTTT